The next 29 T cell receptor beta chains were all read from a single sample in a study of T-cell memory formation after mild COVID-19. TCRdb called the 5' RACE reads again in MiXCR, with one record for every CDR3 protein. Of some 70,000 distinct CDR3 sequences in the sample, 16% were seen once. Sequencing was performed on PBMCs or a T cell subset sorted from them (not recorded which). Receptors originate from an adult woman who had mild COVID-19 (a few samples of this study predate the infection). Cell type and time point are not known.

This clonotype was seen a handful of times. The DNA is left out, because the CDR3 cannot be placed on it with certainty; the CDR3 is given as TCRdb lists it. The CDR3 reads CASTPWGTGAYNEQFF. This chain links TRBV21-1 with TRBJ2-1; TRBD1, the table's D call, was not compared with the DNA. TRBV21-1 constitutes a pseudogene. Inclusive of both ends, the CDR3 amounts to 16 amino acids.

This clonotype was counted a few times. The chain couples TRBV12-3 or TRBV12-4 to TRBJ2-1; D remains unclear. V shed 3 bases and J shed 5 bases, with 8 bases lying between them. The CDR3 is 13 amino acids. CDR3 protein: CASSFTSDNEQFF. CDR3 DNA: TGTGCCAGCAGTTTCACATCCGACAATGAGCAGTTCTTC.

CDR3 DNA sequence: TGTGCCAGCAGCTTAACCCCAGGACTAGCGGGTTACAATGAGCAGTTCTTC. This sequence encodes CASSLTPGLAGYNEQFF. J is TRBJ2-1 and V is TRBV13; 11 positions match TRBD2. After removal of 2 bases from V and 4 bases from J, the junction contained 7 bases not matched to a gene. The germline V gene encodes CDR1 PRHDT and CDR2 FYEKMQ (reference sequence). The CDR3 is 17 amino acids.

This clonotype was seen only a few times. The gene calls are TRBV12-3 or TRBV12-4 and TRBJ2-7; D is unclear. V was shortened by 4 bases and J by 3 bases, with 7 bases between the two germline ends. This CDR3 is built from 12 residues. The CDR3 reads CASSSDGYEQYF. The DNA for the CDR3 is TGTGCCAGCAGTTCGGACGGCTACGAGCAGTACTTC.

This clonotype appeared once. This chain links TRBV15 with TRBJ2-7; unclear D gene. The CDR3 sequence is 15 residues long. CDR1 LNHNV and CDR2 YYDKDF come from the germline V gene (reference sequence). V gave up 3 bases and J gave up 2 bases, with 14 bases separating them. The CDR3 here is CATSSEPGLTYEQYF. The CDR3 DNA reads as TGTGCCACCAGCAGCGAGCCGGGCCTCACCTACGAGCAGTACTTC.

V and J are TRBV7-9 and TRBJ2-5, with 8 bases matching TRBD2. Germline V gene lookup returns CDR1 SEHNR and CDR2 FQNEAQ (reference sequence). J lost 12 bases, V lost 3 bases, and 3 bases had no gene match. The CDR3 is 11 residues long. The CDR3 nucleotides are TGTGCCAGCAGCTTGGGACTAGACAAGTACTTC. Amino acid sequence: CASSLGLDKYF.

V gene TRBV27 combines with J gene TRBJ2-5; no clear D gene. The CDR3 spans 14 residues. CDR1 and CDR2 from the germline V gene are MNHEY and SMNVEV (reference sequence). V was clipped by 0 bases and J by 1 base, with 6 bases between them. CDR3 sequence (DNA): TGTGCCAGCAGTTTATCGACTCTCCAAGAGACCCAGTACTTC. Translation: CASSLSTLQETQYF.

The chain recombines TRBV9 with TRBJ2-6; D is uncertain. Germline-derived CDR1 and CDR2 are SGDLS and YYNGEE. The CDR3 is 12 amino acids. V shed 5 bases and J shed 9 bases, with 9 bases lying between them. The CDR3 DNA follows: TGTGCCAGCAGGGATCCCATCAACGTCCTGACTTTC. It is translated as CASRDPINVLTF.

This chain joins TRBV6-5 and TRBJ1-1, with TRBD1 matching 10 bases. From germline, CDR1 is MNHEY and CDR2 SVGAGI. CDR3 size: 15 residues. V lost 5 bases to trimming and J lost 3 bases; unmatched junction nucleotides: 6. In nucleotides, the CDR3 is TGTGCCAGCAGTCACCCGACAGGGGGCTACACTGAAGCTTTCTTT. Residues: CASSHPTGGYTEAFF.

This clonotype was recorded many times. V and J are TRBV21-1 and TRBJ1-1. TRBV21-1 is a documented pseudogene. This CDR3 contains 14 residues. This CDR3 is CASSKLVGVTEAFF. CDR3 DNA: TGTGCCAGCAGCAAATTGGTCGGGGTCACTGAAGCTTTCTTT.

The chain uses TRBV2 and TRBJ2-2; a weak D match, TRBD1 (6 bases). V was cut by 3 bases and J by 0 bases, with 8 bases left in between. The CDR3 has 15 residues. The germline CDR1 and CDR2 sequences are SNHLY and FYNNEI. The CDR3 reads CASSERQANTGELFF. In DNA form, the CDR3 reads TGTGCCAGCAGTGAGCGACAGGCGAACACCGGGGAGCTGTTTTTT. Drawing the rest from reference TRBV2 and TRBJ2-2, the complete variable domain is EPEVTQTPSHQVTQMGQEVILRCVPISNHLYFYWYRQILGQKVEFLVSFYNNEISEKSEIFDDQFSVERPDGSNFTLKIRSTKLEDSAMYFCASSERQANTGELFFGEGSRLTVL.

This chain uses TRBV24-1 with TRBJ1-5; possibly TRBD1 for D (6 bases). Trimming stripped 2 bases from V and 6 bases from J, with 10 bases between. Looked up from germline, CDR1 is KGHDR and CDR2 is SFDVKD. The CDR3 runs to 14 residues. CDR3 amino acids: CATSDWKGGQPQHF. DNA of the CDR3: TGTGCCACCAGTGATTGGAAGGGGGGTCAGCCCCAGCATTTT.

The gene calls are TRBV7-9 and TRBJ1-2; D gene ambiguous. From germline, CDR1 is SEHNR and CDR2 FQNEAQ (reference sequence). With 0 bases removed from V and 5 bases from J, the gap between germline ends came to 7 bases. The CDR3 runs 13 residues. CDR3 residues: CASSLADGYGYTF. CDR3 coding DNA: TGTGCCAGCAGCTTAGCGGACGGATATGGCTACACCTTC. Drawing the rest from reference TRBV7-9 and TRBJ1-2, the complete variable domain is DTGVSQNPRHKITKRGQNVTFRCDPISEHNRLYWYRQTLGQGPEFLTYFQNEAQLEKSRLLSDRFSAERPKGSFSTLEIQRTEQGDSAMYLCASSLADGYGYTFGSGTRLTVV.

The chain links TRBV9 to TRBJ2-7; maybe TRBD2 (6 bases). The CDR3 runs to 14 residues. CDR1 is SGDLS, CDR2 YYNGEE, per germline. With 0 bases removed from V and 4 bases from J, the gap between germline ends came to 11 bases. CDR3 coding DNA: TGTGCCAGCAGCGTAGACGGGAGTCCTTACGAGCAGTACTTC. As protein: CASSVDGSPYEQYF.

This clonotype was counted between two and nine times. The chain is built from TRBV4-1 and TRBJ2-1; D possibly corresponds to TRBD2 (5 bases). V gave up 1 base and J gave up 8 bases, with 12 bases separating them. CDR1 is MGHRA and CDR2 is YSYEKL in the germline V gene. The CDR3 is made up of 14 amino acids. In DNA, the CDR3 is TGCGCCAGCAGCCAAGTAAGTCAGAGGGATGAGCAGTTCTTC. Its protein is CASSQVSQRDEQFF.

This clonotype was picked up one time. CDR3 region: CASSLGEGRETQYF. The CDR3 nucleotides read TGTGCCAGCAGTTTGGGGGAGGGCCGGGAGACCCAGTACTTC. The rearrangement uses TRBV12-3 or TRBV12-4 and TRBJ2-5; TRBD2 aligns across 7 bases. The CDR3 consists of 14 residues. Germline trimming cut 3 bases from V and 5 bases from J; bases unmatched to any gene: 6.

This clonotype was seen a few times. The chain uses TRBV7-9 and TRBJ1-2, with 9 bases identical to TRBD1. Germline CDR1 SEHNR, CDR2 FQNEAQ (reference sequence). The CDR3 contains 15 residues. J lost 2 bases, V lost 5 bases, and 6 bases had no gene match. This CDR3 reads CASSPPDRGNYGYTF. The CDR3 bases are TGTGCCAGCAGCCCTCCGGACAGGGGAAACTATGGCTACACCTTC.

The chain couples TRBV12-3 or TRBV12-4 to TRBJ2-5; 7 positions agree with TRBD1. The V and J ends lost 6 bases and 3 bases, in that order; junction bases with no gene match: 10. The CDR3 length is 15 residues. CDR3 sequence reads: CASRTHHRGEETQYF. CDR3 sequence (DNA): TGTGCCAGCAGGACTCACCACAGGGGCGAAGAGACCCAGTACTTC.

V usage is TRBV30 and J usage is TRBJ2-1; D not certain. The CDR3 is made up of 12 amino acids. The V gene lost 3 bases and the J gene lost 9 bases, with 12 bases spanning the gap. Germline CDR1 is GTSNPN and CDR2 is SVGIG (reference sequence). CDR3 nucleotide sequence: TGTGCCTGGAGGGACCTTGCGTCTGAGCAGTTCTTC. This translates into CAWRDLASEQFF.

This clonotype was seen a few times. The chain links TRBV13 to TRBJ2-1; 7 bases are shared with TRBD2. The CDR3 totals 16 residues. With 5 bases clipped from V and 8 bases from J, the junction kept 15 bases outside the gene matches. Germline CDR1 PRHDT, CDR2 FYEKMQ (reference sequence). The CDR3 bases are TGTGCCAGCAGCCCCAGTCCGTGGGAGGGAGGGTATGAGCAGTTCTTC. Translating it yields CASSPSPWEGGYEQFF.

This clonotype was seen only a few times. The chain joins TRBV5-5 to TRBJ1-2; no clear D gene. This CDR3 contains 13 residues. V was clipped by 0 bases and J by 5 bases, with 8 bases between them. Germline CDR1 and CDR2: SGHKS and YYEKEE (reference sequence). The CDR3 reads CASSLESGYGYTF. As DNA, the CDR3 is TGTGCCAGCAGCTTGGAATCCGGGTATGGCTACACCTTC.

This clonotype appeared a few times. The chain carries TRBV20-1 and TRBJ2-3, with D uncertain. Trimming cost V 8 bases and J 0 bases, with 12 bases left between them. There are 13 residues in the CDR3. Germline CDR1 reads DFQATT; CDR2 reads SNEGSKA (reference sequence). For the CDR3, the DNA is TGCAGTCCCGCCCCCACCAGCACAGATACGCAGTATTTT. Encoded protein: CSPAPTSTDTQYF.

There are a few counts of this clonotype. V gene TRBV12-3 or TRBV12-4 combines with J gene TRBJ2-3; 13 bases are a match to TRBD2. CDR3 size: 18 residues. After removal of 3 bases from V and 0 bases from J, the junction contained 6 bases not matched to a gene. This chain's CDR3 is CASSLTSGGTESTDTQYF. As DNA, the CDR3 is TGTGCCAGCAGTTTGACTAGCGGGGGGACTGAAAGCACAGATACGCAGTATTTT.

The CDR3 loop is CASSQEGGRAETQYF. The CDR3 bases are TGTGCCAGCAGCCAAGAAGGGGGGCGGGCGGAGACCCAGTACTTC. This rearrangement joins TRBV3-1 to TRBJ2-5, with D perhaps given as TRBD1 or TRBD2 (6 bases each). In germline, CDR1 is LGHDT, CDR2 YNNKEL (reference sequence). This CDR3 contains 15 residues. The V end was cut by 0 bases, the J end by 5 bases, with 13 bases between.

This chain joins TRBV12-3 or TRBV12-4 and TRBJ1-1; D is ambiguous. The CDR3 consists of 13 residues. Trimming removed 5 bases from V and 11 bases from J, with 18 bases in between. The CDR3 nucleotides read TGTGCCAGCAGTGGCGGAGGGTCCGTCGCGGCTTTCTTT. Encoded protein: CASSGGGSVAAFF.

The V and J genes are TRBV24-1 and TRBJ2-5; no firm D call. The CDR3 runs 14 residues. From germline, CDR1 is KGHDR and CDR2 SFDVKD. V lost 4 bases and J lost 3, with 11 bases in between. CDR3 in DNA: TGTGCCACCAGTGAGGGTGTGGGGAAAGAGACCCAGTACTTC. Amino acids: CATSEGVGKETQYF.

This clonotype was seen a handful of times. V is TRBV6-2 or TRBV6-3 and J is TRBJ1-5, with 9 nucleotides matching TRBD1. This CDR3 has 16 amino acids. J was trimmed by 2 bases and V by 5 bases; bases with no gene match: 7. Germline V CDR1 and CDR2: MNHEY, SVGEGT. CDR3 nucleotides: TGTGCCAGCAGTCCGGGACAGGGAAGGGGCAATCAGCCCCAGCATTTT. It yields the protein CASSPGQGRGNQPQHF.

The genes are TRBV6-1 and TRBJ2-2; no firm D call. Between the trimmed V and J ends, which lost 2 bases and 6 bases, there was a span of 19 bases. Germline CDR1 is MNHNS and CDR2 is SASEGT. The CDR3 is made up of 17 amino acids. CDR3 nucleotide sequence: TGTGCCAGCAGTGAATTGGCTAAATCTCTAAGTGCCGGGGAGCTGTTTTTT. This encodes CASSELAKSLSAGELFF.

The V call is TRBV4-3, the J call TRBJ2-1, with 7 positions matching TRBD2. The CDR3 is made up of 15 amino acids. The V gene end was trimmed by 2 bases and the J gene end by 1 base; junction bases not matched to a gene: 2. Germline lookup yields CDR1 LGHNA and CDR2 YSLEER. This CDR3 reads CASSQSGGSYNEQFF. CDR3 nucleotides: TGCGCCAGCAGCCAATCGGGGGGTTCCTACAATGAGCAGTTCTTC.